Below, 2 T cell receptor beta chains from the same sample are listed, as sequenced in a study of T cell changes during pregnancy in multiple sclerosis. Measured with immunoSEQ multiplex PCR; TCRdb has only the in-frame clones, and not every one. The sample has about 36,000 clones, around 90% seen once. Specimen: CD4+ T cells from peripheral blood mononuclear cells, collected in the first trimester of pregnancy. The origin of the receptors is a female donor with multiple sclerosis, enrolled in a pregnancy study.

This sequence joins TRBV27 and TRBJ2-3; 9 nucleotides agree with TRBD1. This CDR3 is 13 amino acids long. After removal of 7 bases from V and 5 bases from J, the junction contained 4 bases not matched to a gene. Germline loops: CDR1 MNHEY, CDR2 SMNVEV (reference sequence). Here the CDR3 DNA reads TGTGCCAGCAACCGACAGGGGGGAGATACGCAGTATTTT. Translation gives CASNRQGGDTQYF.

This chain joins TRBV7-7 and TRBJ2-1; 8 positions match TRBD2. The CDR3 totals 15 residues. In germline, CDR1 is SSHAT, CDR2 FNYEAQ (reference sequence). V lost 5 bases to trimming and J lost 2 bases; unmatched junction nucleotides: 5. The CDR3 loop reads CASSGGLVAYNEQFF. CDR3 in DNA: TGTGCCAGCAGCGGGGGACTAGTCGCCTACAATGAGCAGTTCTTC.